This is a list of T cell receptor beta chains from one sample in a study of blood T cell repertoires in COVID-19. Measured with immunoSEQ multiplex PCR; TCRdb has only the in-frame clones, and not every one. The table records about 220,000 clones, 82% of them present only once. Material: peripheral blood. Source of these receptors: a woman between 65 and 79 years old with COVID-19, enrolled during active disease. The CDR3 runs from the conserved cysteine through the conserved F or W. The order of the fields is D gene, V gene, J gene, clone size, CDR3 protein, CDR3 DNA. The D gene is left open where the match is weak. Clone size is shown for a subset of rows, as once, few, many or a class of expanded clone.

>NA|TRBV15|TRBJ2-2|NA
CATSTRTEFTGELFF
TGTGCCACCAGCACAAGGACAGAATTCACCGGGGAGCTGTTTTTT
>TRBD1|TRBV28|TRBJ1-2|NA
CASSLTPGQPLSYTF
TGTGCCAGCAGTCTAACCCCGGGACAGCCTCTAAGCTACACCTTC
>NA|TRBV7-2|TRBJ1-1|NA
CASSPDSTRDTEAFF
TGTGCCAGCAGCCCAGACAGTACCAGGGACACTGAAGCTTTCTTT
>NA|TRBV7-2|TRBJ2-5|few
CASSPTSGRQETQYF
TGTGCCAGCAGCCCGACTAGTGGGCGGCAAGAGACCCAGTACTTC
>NA|TRBV24-1|TRBJ2-2|few
CATSRGASTGELFF
TGTGCCACCAGTCGTGGGGCTAGCACCGGGGAGCTGTTTTTT
>TRBD1|TRBV5-4|TRBJ1-3|once
CASSLATGAGNTIYF
TGTGCCAGCAGCTTAGCGACAGGGGCTGGAAACACCATATATTTT
>TRBD1|TRBV4-3|TRBJ1-1|NA
CASSLGSRGMNTEAFF
TGCGCCAGCTCACTCGGCAGCAGGGGGATGAACACTGAAGCTTTCTTT
>NA|TRBV29-1|TRBJ1-1|once
CSVAPVNTEAFF
TGCAGCGTTGCCCCGGTGAACACTGAAGCTTTCTTT
>TRBD2|TRBV9|TRBJ2-1|NA
CASSVLSGHYNEQFF
TGTGCCAGCAGCGTACTTAGCGGGCACTACAATGAGCAGTTCTTC
>NA|TRBV6-5|TRBJ1-6|NA
CASSYSRTIPNSPLHF
TGTGCCAGCAGTTACTCTAGGACAATCCCCAATTCACCCCTCCACTTT
>NA|TRBV24-1|TRBJ1-5|NA
CATPRGYGNQPQHF
TGTGCCACCCCCAGGGGATATGGCAATCAGCCCCAGCATTTT
>TRBD1|TRBV5-1|TRBJ2-1|NA
CASSIGQGTEQFF
TGCGCCAGCAGCATAGGACAGGGAACTGAGCAGTTCTTC
>NA|TRBV5-1|TRBJ1-6|NA
CASSLVALGGSPLHF
TGCGCCAGCAGCTTGGTGGCCCTCGGAGGCTCACCCCTCCACTTT
>TRBD1|TRBV7-2|TRBJ1-1|NA
CASSEALQGVAEAFF
TGTGCCAGCAGCGAGGCGTTACAGGGGGTCGCTGAAGCTTTCTTT
>NA|TRBV19|TRBJ1-1|NA
CASRDLGLNTEAFF
TGTGCCAGTCGCGATTTGGGCCTGAACACTGAAGCTTTCTTT
>TRBD1|TRBV7-2|TRBJ1-2|once
CASSPLNRGEAGGYTF
TGTGCCAGCAGCCCGTTAAACAGGGGGGAGGCCGGTGGCTACACCTTC
>NA|TRBV4-3|TRBJ2-3|NA
CASSQVRTSISRDSDTQYF
TGCGCCAGCAGCCAAGTGAGAACTAGCATAAGTAGGGATTCAGATACGCAGTATTTT
>NA|TRBV3-1/TRBV3-2|TRBJ1-3|few
CASSQEGVGNTIYF
TGTGCCAGCAGCCAAGAGGGAGTTGGAAACACCATATATTTT
>TRBD1|TRBV27|TRBJ2-6|NA
CASSLGQGAAASGANVLTF
TGTGCCAGCAGTTTAGGGCAGGGGGCCGCTGCCTCTGGGGCCAACGTCCTGACTTTC
>NA|TRBV29-1|TRBJ1-2|NA
CTLFSPSVGYTF
TGCACTCTCTTTTCCCCTTCGGTTGGCTACACCTTC
>TRBD1|TRBV5-1|TRBJ1-4|NA
CASKGGTGGEKLFF
TGCGCCAGCAAAGGGGGGACAGGGGGCGAAAAACTGTTTTTT
>TRBD2|TRBV24-1|TRBJ2-1|NA
CATSGWGAGGFNEQFF
TGTGCCACCAGTGGATGGGGAGCGGGAGGGTTCAATGAGCAGTTCTTC
>NA|TRBV6-2/TRBV6-3|TRBJ1-6|NA
CASSYLTTGTNSPLHF
TGTGCCAGCAGTTACCTTACAACAGGAACTAATTCACCCCTCCACTTT
>TRBD2|TRBV29-1|TRBJ2-3|NA
CSVNSGRVTDTQYF
TGCAGCGTTAATAGCGGGAGGGTCACAGATACGCAGTATTTT
>NA|TRBV14|TRBJ1-1|few
CASKSQMNTEAFF
TGTGCCAGCAAGTCACAAATGAACACTGAAGCTTTCTTT
>TRBD1|TRBV15|TRBJ1-1|NA
CATSRGDRGTEAFF
TGTGCCACCAGCAGAGGCGACAGGGGAACTGAAGCTTTCTTT
>NA|TRBV7-2|TRBJ1-2|NA
CASSLGRGGYGYTF
TGTGCCAGCAGCTTGGGCAGGGGTGGGTATGGCTACACCTTC
>NA|TRBV19|TRBJ2-2|few
CASSIGAGTTGELFF
TGTGCCAGTAGTATTGGGGCAGGAACCACCGGGGAGCTGTTTTTT
>NA|TRBV4-1|TRBJ1-2|NA
CASSQEDRPFYGYTF
TGCGCCAGCAGCCAAGAAGACAGGCCTTTCTATGGCTACACCTTC
>TRBD2|TRBV30|TRBJ2-7|NA
CAWSKGTSGVRQYF
TGTGCCTGGAGTAAGGGGACTAGCGGGGTCCGGCAGTACTTC
>TRBD1|TRBV7-2|TRBJ1-1|NA
CASSYMDRVNTEAFF
TGTGCCAGCAGCTACATGGACAGGGTGAACACTGAAGCTTTCTTT
>TRBD1|TRBV7-8|TRBJ2-1|NA
CASSLLTGDYNEQFF
TGTGCCAGCAGCTTACTAACAGGGGATTACAATGAGCAGTTCTTC